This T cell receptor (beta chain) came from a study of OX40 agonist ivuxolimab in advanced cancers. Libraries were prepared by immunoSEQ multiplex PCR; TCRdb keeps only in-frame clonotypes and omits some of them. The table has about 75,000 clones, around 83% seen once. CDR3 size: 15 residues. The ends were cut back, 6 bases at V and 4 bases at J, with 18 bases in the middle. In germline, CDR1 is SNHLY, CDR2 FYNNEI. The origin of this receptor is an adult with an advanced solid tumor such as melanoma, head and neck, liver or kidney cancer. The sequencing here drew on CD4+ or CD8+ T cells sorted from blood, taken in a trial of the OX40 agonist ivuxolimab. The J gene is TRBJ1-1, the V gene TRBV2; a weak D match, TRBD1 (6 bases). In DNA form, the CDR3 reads TGTGCCAGCAGAGGGGGAAGGGAGGCGGTCACTGAAGCTTTCTTT. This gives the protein CASRGGREAVTEAFF.